This T cell receptor beta chain was captured in a study of control samples from healthy donors and cancer patients. Using immunoSEQ multiplex PCR, the repertoire was profiled, and TCRdb retains in-frame clones only, with some absent. This sample has approximately 45,000 clones, with approximately 90% found just once. After removal of 1 base from V and 5 bases from J, the junction contained 11 bases not matched to a gene. CDR3 length equals 18 residues. Germline loops: CDR1 KGHSH, CDR2 LQKENI. The TCR comes from a woman aged 35 to 49 with head and neck cancer. This chain links TRBV18 with TRBJ2-5; TRBD2 matches at 12 bases. Source material: PBMCs. As DNA, the CDR3 is TGTGCCAGCTCACCACTAGCTAGGACTAGCGGGAATATGGAGACCCAGTACTTC. Protein product: CASSPLARTSGNMETQYF.